Listed here are 8 T cell receptor beta chains from one sample, sequenced in a study of CD8+ T cells in alopecia areata. The sample's treatment: oral pan-JAK inhibitor, 5-10 mg twice daily. After isolation, RNA underwent reverse transcription to generate cDNA as the sequencing template. Libraries were prepared by immunoSEQ multiplex PCR; TCRdb keeps only in-frame clonotypes and omits some of them. The table records 170,000 or so clones, roughly 64% of them present only once. The specimen comprised CD8+ T cells sorted from blood, sampled at week 24, from a patient treated with tofacitinib. The receptors here all came from a human donor with alopecia areata.

The rearrangement uses TRBV15 and TRBJ1-2, with D unclear. Trimming removed 0 bases at V and 2 bases at J, with 10 bases between. Germline CDR1 and CDR2: LNHNV and YYDKDF (reference sequence). The CDR3 consists of 15 residues. The CDR3 bases are TGTGCCACCAGCAGAGACACCACGGGAAACTATGGCTACACCTTC. Its protein product is CATSRDTTGNYGYTF.

The chain uses TRBV5-6 and TRBJ1-5; D gene unclear. The CDR3 length is 13 residues. Looked up from germline, CDR1 is SGHDT and CDR2 is YYEEEE. Trimming cost V 4 bases and J 1 base, with 6 bases left between them. CDR3 DNA: TGTGCCAGCAGCCGTGGAAGCAATCAGCCCCAGCATTTT. It translates to CASSRGSNQPQHF.

This clone was seen just once. V gene TRBV7-9 combines with J gene TRBJ1-1; possible D gene TRBD1, 5 bases. V dropped 5 bases and J dropped 5 bases, with 15 bases sitting between them. The germline CDR1 and CDR2 sequences are SEHNR and FQNEAQ (reference sequence). This CDR3 spans 14 amino acids. CDR3 in amino acids: CASSPKDKGTEAFF. Written as DNA, the CDR3 is TGTGCCAGCAGCCCAAAGGACAAGGGGACTGAAGCTTTCTTT.

This clone was observed a few times. Germline and junction disagree at one end, which may indicate a read error. The rearrangement uses TRBV5-1 and TRBJ2-6; 8 bases are a match to TRBD1. This CDR3 spans 17 amino acids. In germline, CDR1 is SGHRS, CDR2 YFSETQ. CDR3 loop: CASSLGQVRSGANVLTF. DNA for the CDR3: TGCGCCAGCAGTTTGGGACAGGTCCGTTCTGGGGCCAACGTCCTGACTTTC. The complete variable domain, with remaining parts taken from reference TRBV5-1 and TRBJ2-6, reads KAGVTQTPRYLIKTRGQQVTLSCSPISGHRSVSWYQQTPGQGLQFLFEYFSETQRNKGNFPGRFSGRQFSNSRSEMNVSTLELGDSALYLCASSLGQVRSGANVLTFGAGSRLTVL.

The chain is built from TRBV13 and TRBJ2-7; 8 bases align to TRBD2. CDR3 length: 15 residues. The V and J ends lost 3 bases and 6 bases, in that order; junction bases with no gene match: 10. Per the germline V gene, CDR1 is PRHDT and CDR2 is FYEKMQ (reference sequence). The CDR3, as DNA: TGTGCCAGCAGCTTTGGTAGGCTAGCGGGTGCCGAGCAGTACTTC. Translated: CASSFGRLAGAEQYF.

The CDR3 region has the DNA TGTGCCAGCAGTTTAACTCTACCCAAGAACACTGAAGCTTTCTTT. Translated: CASSLTLPKNTEAFF. This rearrangement joins TRBV27 to TRBJ1-1; the D is unclear. Deletions cut 2 bases from V and 1 base from J, with 11 bases between. This CDR3 is built from 15 residues. The germline CDR1 and CDR2 sequences are MNHEY and SMNVEV (reference sequence).

This clone has a single count. This chain links TRBV27 with TRBJ2-7; either TRBD1 or TRBD2 may supply D (6 bases each). Germline loops: CDR1 MNHEY, CDR2 SMNVEV (reference sequence). The CDR3 loop spans 13 amino acids. V gave up 7 bases and J gave up 6 bases, with 16 bases separating them. The CDR3 protein is CASTPPGASEQYF. DNA of the CDR3: TGTGCCAGCACACCTCCGGGGGCGAGCGAGCAGTACTTC.

V gene TRBV10-3 combines with J gene TRBJ2-1; 14 bases fit TRBD2. The CDR3 is made up of 16 amino acids. Trimming took 6 bases from V and 6 from J; bases not matched to a gene: 7. CDR1 is ENHRY, CDR2 SYGVKD, per germline. This chain's CDR3 is CAIRTSGGALGNEQFF. The CDR3 bases are TGTGCCATCAGGACTAGCGGGGGGGCCCTCGGCAATGAGCAGTTCTTC.